This entry lists 9 T cell receptor beta chains sequenced from one sample in a study of OX40 agonist ivuxolimab in advanced cancers. Data came from immunoSEQ multiplex PCR; TCRdb stores just in-frame clones and leaves some out. The table has tens of thousands of clones, roughly 84% seen once. The sample here was CD4+ or CD8+ T cells sorted from blood, taken in a trial of the OX40 agonist ivuxolimab. The receptors were gathered from an adult with an advanced solid tumor such as melanoma, head and neck, liver or kidney cancer.

This clone was observed a handful of times. The rearrangement uses TRBV7-9 and TRBJ1-5, with D unresolved. CDR1 and CDR2 from the germline V gene are SEHNR and FQNEAQ (reference sequence). The CDR3 consists of 15 residues. Trimming cost V 5 bases and J 0 bases, with 11 bases left between them. The CDR3, as DNA: TGTGCCAGCAGCCCGCACTCGGGTAGCAATCAGCCCCAGCATTTT. This codes for CASSPHSGSNQPQHF. Full variable domain (outside the CDR3, taken from reference TRBV7-9 and TRBJ1-5): DTGVSQNPRHKITKRGQNVTFRCDPISEHNRLYWYRQTLGQGPEFLTYFQNEAQLEKSRLLSDRFSAERPKGSFSTLEIQRTEQGDSAMYLCASSPHSGSNQPQHFGDGTRLSIL.

The V and J genes are TRBV5-1 and TRBJ2-3; no definite D call. The CDR3 consists of 14 residues. CDR1 and CDR2 from the germline V gene are SGHRS and YFSETQ. V was shortened by 0 bases and J by 0 bases, with 5 bases between the two germline ends. The CDR3 bases are TGCGCCAGCAGCTTGGCTGAGAGCACAGATACGCAGTATTTT. The encoded protein is CASSLAESTDTQYF.

The chain carries TRBV4-1 and TRBJ1-2; D may be TRBD1 (5 bases). Germline CDR1 MGHRA, CDR2 YSYEKL. This CDR3 has 15 residues. V was clipped by 2 bases and J by 0 bases, with 10 bases between them. CDR3 residues: CASSQRDGTNYGYTF. DNA of the CDR3: TGCGCCAGCAGCCAACGGGACGGGACTAACTATGGCTACACCTTC.

In DNA form, the CDR3 reads TGTGCCAGTAGAACCACGGGGCACGATCGACTAGCGGGGGCGGGTGAGCAGTTCTTC. Amino acids: CASRTTGHDRLAGAGEQFF. The chain is built from TRBV19 and TRBJ2-1, with 12 bases fitting TRBD2. The V segment lost 6 bases and the J segment 9 bases; nucleotides outside the gene matches: 21. The CDR3 totals 19 residues. Germline CDR1 is LNHDA and CDR2 is SQIVND (reference sequence).

The J gene is TRBJ2-7, the V gene TRBV7-9, with 7 bases aligning to TRBD2. The CDR3 contains 14 residues. J was trimmed by 1 base and V by 4 bases; bases with no gene match: 4. CDR1 SEHNR and CDR2 FQNEAQ come from the germline V gene (reference sequence). As DNA, the CDR3 is TGTGCCAGCAGCTCCTTGGGAGGGTCCTACGAGCAGTACTTC. Encoded protein: CASSSLGGSYEQYF.

This clone was counted a single time. The chain carries TRBV19 and TRBJ2-2; no reliable D call. The CDR3 is 14 amino acids. In germline, CDR1 is LNHDA, CDR2 SQIVND (reference sequence). Trimming took off 7 bases at V and 6 bases at J, with 15 bases between the two ends. The CDR3 coding sequence is TGTGCCAGTATCCCACACGCTAGGCCCGGGGAGCTGTTTTTT. Encoded protein: CASIPHARPGELFF.

The chain employs TRBV28 and TRBJ1-1; TRBD1 is a possible D gene (6 bases). Germline V gives CDR1 MDHEN, CDR2 SYDVKM. This CDR3 is built from 14 residues. Trimming left V 6 bases short and J 11 bases short, with 22 bases between. The CDR3 region has the DNA TGTGCCAGCAGCACTCCCGGCAGGGGCCCCTTCGCTTTCTTT. This gives the protein CASSTPGRGPFAFF. Supplemented by reference TRBV28 and TRBJ1-1, the full variable domain reads DVKVTQSSRYLVKRTGEKVFLECVQDMDHENMFWYRQDPGLGLRLIYFSYDVKMKEKGDIPEGYSVSREKKERFSLILESASTNQTSMYLCASSTPGRGPFAFFGQGTRLTVV.

This chain links TRBV21-1 with TRBJ1-2; TRBD1 is taken as the D call from the table, unchecked against the DNA. TRBV21-1 is designated a pseudogene. This CDR3 comprises 17 residues. CDR3 region: CASSTRLGTGGGYGYTF. CDR3 DNA: TGTGCCAGCAGCACACGACTAGGGACAGGGGGCGGCTATGGCTACACCTTC.

V and J are TRBV7-2 and TRBJ1-6; TRBD1 aligns across 7 bases. Germline CDR1 reads SGHTA; CDR2 reads FQGNSA. V lost 3 bases and J lost 12; bases outside the gene matches: 8. The CDR3 contains 14 residues. The CDR3 nucleotides read TGTGCCAGCAGCTTCGACAGGGTCGGGCGACCCCTCCACTTT. This sequence encodes CASSFDRVGRPLHF.